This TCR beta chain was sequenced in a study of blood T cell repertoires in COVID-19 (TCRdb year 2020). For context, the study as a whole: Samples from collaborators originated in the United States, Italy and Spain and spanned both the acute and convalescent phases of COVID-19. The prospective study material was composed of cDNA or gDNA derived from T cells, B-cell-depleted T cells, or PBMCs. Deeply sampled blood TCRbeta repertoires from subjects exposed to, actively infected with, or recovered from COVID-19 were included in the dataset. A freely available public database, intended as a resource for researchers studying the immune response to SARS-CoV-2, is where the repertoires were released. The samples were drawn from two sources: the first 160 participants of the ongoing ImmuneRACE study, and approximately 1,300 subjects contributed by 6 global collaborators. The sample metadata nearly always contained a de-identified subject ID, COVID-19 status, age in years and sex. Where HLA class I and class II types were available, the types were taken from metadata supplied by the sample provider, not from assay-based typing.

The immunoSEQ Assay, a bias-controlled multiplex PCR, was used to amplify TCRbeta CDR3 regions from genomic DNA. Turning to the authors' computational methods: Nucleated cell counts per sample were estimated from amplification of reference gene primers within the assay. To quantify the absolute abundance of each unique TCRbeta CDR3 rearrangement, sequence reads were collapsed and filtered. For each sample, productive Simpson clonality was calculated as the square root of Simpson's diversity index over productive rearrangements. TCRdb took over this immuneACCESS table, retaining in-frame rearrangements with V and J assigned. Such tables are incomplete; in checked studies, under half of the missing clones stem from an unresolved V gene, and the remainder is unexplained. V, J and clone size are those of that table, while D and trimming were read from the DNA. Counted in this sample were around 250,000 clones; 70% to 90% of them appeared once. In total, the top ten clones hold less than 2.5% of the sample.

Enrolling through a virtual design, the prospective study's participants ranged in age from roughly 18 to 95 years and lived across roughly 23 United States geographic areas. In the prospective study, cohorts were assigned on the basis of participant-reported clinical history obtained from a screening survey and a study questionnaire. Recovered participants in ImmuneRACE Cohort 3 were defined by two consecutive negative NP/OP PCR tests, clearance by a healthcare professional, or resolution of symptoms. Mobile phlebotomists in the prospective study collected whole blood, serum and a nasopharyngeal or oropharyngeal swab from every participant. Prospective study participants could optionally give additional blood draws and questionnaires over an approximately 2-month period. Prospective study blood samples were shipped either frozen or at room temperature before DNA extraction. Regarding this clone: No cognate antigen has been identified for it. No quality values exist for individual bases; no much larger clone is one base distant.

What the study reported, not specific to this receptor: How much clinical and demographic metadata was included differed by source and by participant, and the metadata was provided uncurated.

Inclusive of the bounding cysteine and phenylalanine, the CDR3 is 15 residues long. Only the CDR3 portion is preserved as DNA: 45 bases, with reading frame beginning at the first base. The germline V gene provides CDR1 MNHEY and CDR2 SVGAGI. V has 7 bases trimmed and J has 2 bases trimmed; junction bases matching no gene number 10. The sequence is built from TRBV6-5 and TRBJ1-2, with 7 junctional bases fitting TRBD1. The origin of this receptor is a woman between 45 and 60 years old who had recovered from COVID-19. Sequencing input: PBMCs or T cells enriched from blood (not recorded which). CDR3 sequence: CASNPATGTNYGYTF. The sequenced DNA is TGTGCCAGCAACCCGGCGACAGGGACCAACTATGGCTACACCTTC.